The 5 T cell receptor beta chains reported below all come from one sample, sequenced in a study of T-cell reconstitution after alpha-beta-depleted transplantation in children. It was with unique molecular identifiers that the TCRbeta library was prepared. TCRdb passed the PCR reads through MiXCR, listing each CDR3 protein once. This table has about 91,000 distinct CDR3 sequences, 6.5% to 8.5% appearing once. The material was PBMCs from the stem cell graft donor, obtained from the stem cell graft. These receptors were obtained from a human donor who donated a stem cell graft to a child with congenital amegakaryocytic thrombocytopenia.

The rearrangement joins TRBV5-6 to TRBJ1-1; tentative D call: TRBD1 (5 bases). The CDR3 has 14 residues. Germline CDR1 reads SGHDT; CDR2 reads YYEEEE. Trimming left V 4 bases short and J 8 bases short, with 18 bases between. CDR3 in amino acids: CASSPVGVGREAFF. CDR3 coding DNA: TGTGCCAGCAGCCCTGTTGGGGTGGGACGGGAAGCTTTCTTT.

This clonotype appeared many times. V is TRBV5-1 and J is TRBJ2-1; TRBD1 aligns across 7 bases. V gave up 0 bases and J gave up 2 bases; unmatched junction bases: 2. The CDR3 runs to 15 residues. Germline lookup yields CDR1 SGHRS and CDR2 YFSETQ. CDR3 nucleotide sequence: TGCGCCAGCAGCTTGGGAACAGGGGCCTACAATGAGCAGTTCTTC. It translates to CASSLGTGAYNEQFF.

This clonotype was observed many times. The rearrangement uses TRBV7-9 and TRBJ2-6; 9 bases agree with TRBD1. Per germline, CDR1 SEHNR and CDR2 FQNEAQ (reference sequence). V was clipped by 2 bases and J by 0 bases; unmatched bases: 5. This CDR3 contains 18 residues. CDR3 protein: CASSLSGTGISGANVLTF. CDR3 nucleotides: TGTGCCAGCAGCTTAAGTGGGACAGGGATCTCTGGGGCCAACGTCCTGACTTTC.

This clonotype was observed many times. The chain couples TRBV6-5 to TRBJ2-2, with D unclear. The ends were cut back, 0 bases at V and 7 bases at J, with 12 bases in the middle. CDR1 and CDR2 (germline): MNHEY, SVGAGI. CDR3 length: 15 amino acids. DNA for the CDR3: TGTGCCAGCAGTTACTCGAGTGGGTCCCACGGGGAGCTGTTTTTT. It translates to CASSYSSGSHGELFF.

This clonotype was seen at least ten times. The chain couples TRBV12-3 or TRBV12-4 to TRBJ2-3; 7 nucleotides line up with TRBD2. This CDR3 region has 14 residues. J gave up 4 bases and V 6 bases, and 7 bases lay outside the gene matches. CDR3 residues: CASRRTRESDTQYF. As DNA, the CDR3 is TGTGCCAGCAGGCGGACTAGGGAGTCAGATACGCAGTATTTT.